The following is a T cell receptor (beta chain) sequence with its context. V dropped 4 bases and J dropped 8; count of bases not matched to a gene: 5. CDR3 length: 16 amino acids. Germline-derived CDR1 and CDR2 are SGHAT and FQNNGV. The source of the sample is a study of T cell changes during pregnancy in multiple sclerosis. The table came from immunoSEQ multiplex PCR; TCRdb's copy has only in-frame clones and leaves some out. The sample contains 70,000 to 100,000 clones, over 85% of which appear only once. The source of this sequence is a female donor with multiple sclerosis, enrolled in a pregnancy study. The chain recombines TRBV11-2 with TRBJ2-1, with 16 positions matching TRBD2. Sequencing was performed on peripheral blood, taken in the first trimester of pregnancy. CDR3 in DNA: TGTGCCAGCAGCTCGGGACTAGCGGGGGGGCAGGATGAGCAGTTCTTC. This codes for CASSSGLAGGQDEQFF.